The 2 T cell receptor beta chains reported below all come from one sample, sequenced in a study of cytomegalovirus exposure and HLA in healthy donors. A multiplex PCR was run with 60 Vbeta primers and 13 Jbeta primers. Sequencing was performed with immunoSEQ multiplex PCR; in TCRdb, only in-frame clones are kept and a portion is missing. The sample consists of 200,000 to 250,000 clones, 70% to 85% of them appearing once. Source material: PBMCs. The receptor source for this set is a man in his fifties or sixties in good health and CMV-seronegative.

The genes are TRBV7-3 and TRBJ1-1; no firm D call. V shed 5 bases and J shed 4 bases, with 17 bases lying between them. The CDR3 consists of 15 residues. From germline, CDR1 is SGHTA and CDR2 FQGTGA. CDR3 DNA: TGTGCCAGCAGCCTAAATGGGAGGGTCGGCACTGAAGCTTTCTTT. It yields the protein CASSLNGRVGTEAFF.

The gene calls are TRBV5-5 and TRBJ2-7; D unresolved. Trimming removed 4 bases at V and 4 bases at J, with 15 bases between. This CDR3 has 14 residues. Germline lookup yields CDR1 SGHKS and CDR2 YYEKEE (reference sequence). Here the CDR3 reads CASSPDSFEYEQYF. The DNA for the CDR3 is TGTGCCAGCAGCCCCGACTCCTTCGAGTACGAGCAGTACTTC.